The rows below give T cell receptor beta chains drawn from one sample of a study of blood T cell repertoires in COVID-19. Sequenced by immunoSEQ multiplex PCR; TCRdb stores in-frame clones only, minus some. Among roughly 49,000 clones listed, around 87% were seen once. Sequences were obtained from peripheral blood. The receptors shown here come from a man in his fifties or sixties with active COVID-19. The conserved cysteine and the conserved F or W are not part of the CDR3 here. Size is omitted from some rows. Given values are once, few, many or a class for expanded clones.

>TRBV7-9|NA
ASSLEGRGNNSPLH
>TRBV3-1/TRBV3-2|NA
ASSHRGQGILETQY
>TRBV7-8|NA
ASSELPGTGSSGANVLT
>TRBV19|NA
ASSMALDTAYEQY
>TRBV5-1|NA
ASSIGTGRADTQY
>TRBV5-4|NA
ASSPRSGGTNTGELF
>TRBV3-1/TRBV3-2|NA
ASSQLAPTYNEQF
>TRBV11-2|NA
ASSAPTGDGYT
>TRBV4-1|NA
ASSQGPADRGQETQY
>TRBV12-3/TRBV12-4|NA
ASSPTVDTQY
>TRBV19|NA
ASSIGGLNTEAF
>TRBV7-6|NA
ASSNLGNTDTQY
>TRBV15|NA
ATSTEGSGQIASYEQY
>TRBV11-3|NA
ASSPQGQDTGELF
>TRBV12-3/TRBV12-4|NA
ASSPGSTQY
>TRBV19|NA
ASSIGGVRETQY
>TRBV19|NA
ASGVTTTGGYT
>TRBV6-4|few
ASSDSGTGADTQY
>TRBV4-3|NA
ASSQYRGEKLF
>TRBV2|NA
ASTGQMTSYEQY
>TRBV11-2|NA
ASRIRGLGETQY
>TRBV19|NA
ASSQGGQETQY
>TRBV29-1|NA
SVARQGTYEQY
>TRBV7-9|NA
ASSSVGTGNHGT
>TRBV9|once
ASSAPRQGISEAF